This TCR beta chain derives from a study of cytomegalovirus exposure and HLA in healthy donors. Study context: Most donors, approximately 82% of around 400 genotyped, fell in the Caucasian-associated ancestry cluster. Study-wide results and caveats: According to an earlier analysis, most TCR beta V segments yielded productive rearrangements about 87% or about 30% of the time. Three of the chains that were CMV-associated were confirmed in vitro to be specific for CMV antigens. Presence/absence analyses assumed roughly uniform sequencing depth across donors, which may not hold.

Germline V CDR1 and CDR2: MNHNS, SASEGT. V shed 6 bases, J shed 2 bases, and the junction held 6 bases outside the gene matches. The CDR3 spans 15 residues. As regards this clone: The antigen is not known.

PCR was performed using 60 Vbeta and 13 Jbeta primers. Some clones are missing from TCRdb's copy, which holds only in-frame ones; the method was immunoSEQ multiplex PCR. The sample's table shows 200,000 to 250,000 clones. The specimen sequenced was PBMCs. The gene calls are TRBV6-1 and TRBJ1-5; 8 bases agree with TRBD1. The clonotype originates from a woman younger than 45 in good health and CMV-seropositive. The CDR3 DNA follows: TGTGCCAGCAGCCGAGACAGGGGTGGCAATCAGCCCCAGCATTTT. Residues: CASSRDRGGNQPQHF.